This TCR beta chain is drawn from a study of shared clonotypes between healthy human individuals. Findings of the study overall: Donor clonotype sharing was expected to depend on sequencing depth. Large sequencing depth failed to make sorted-subset sequencing complete, rarefaction showed.

As regards this clone: Its antigen is still unknown.

The germline gives CDR1 MNHNY, CDR2 SVGAGI (reference sequence). CDR3 length: 16 residues. The germline V and J ends were trimmed by 2 bases and 5 bases, with 18 bases remaining between them. Naive CD8 cells, CD45RO-negative and positively selected for CCR7, excluded terminally differentiated effector memory CD45RA+ cells. Per sorted-subset replicate PCR, input was 150 to 250 ng DNA, representing around 29,000 T cell genomes. Produced via immunoSEQ multiplex PCR; TCRdb's table is partial and in-frame only. Here the sample spans around 2.1 million clones, 90% to 95% being singletons. Sequenced: naive CD8+ T cells from PBMCs. The clonotype was recovered from a man in his late teens or twenties in good health. Some clones in this sample may be carry-over from other donors' samples. The chain has TRBV6-6 and TRBJ1-1, with TRBD1 as a possible D gene (6 bases). DNA for the CDR3: TGTGCCAGCAGTTACCGGCCCGAGGGGGGGGGTACTGAAGCTTTCTTT. Protein sequence: CASSYRPEGGGTEAFF.